The 5 T cell receptor beta chains reported below all come from one sample, sequenced in a study of monozygotic twins with inflammatory bowel disease. TCRdb derives one entry per CDR3 protein from the 5' RACE reads, leaving out DNA. In all, the sample yields over 150,000 distinct CDR3 sequences. The sequenced sample was blood. The origin of the receptors is a human donor with ulcerative colitis or Crohn's disease, or a healthy co-twin of an affected twin (not recorded which).

V is TRBV7-6 and J is TRBJ2-3; TCRdb lists TRBD2, though no DNA is available to test this call. The CDR3 is 16 residues long. CDR1 and CDR2 from the germline V gene are SGHVS and FNYEAQ. Here the CDR3 reads CASSLSWTTRRDTQYF.

J is TRBJ2-7 and V is TRBV28; TCRdb lists TRBD1, though no DNA is available to test this call. The CDR3 runs 13 residues. Germline lookup yields CDR1 MDHEN and CDR2 SYDVKM. The CDR3: CASSDSASYEQYF.

V usage is TRBV4-1 and J usage is TRBJ2-2; TCRdb reports TRBD1, a call that lacks DNA to check it against. Per the germline V gene, CDR1 is MGHRA and CDR2 is YSYEKL. The CDR3 extends over 18 amino acids. The CDR3 is CASSQVATGILGTGELFF.

The chain is built from TRBV7-8 and TRBJ2-5; TCRdb indicates TRBD2, and absent DNA this call remains unverified. The CDR3 loop spans 15 amino acids. CDR1 and CDR2 (germline): SGHVS, FQNEAQ. CDR3 amino acids: CASSLALGRGETQYF. The variable domain in full, with the rest retrieved from reference TRBV7-8 and TRBJ2-5, is GAGVSQSPRYKVAKRGQDVALRCDPISGHVSLFWYQQALGQGPEFLTYFQNEAQLDKSGLPSDRFFAERPEGSVSTLKIQRTQQEDSAVYLCASSLALGRGETQYFGPGTRLLVL.

This chain connects TRBV6-2 or TRBV6-3 to TRBJ2-2. This CDR3 comprises 13 residues. Germline loops: CDR1 MNHEY, CDR2 SVGEGT. The CDR3 is CASSYSNTGELFF.